One sample yielded the 2 T cell receptor beta chains listed below, sequenced in a study of cytomegalovirus exposure and HLA in healthy donors. Researchers ran the PCR with 60 Vbeta and 13 Jbeta primers. The assay was immunoSEQ multiplex PCR, and TCRdb's table has in-frame clones only and misses some. This sample has 200,000 to 250,000 clones, with roughly four fifths found just once. Material: PBMCs. All receptors come from a middle-aged woman in good health and CMV-seronegative.

The rearrangement links TRBV27 to TRBJ1-1, with TRBD1 matching over 7 bases. This CDR3 region has 13 residues. CDR1 and CDR2 (germline): MNHEY, SMNVEV (reference sequence). Trimming cost V 5 bases and J 6 bases; bases outside gene matches: 6. CDR3 sequence: CASSVGRGSEAFF. The CDR3 DNA reads as TGTGCCAGCAGTGTAGGCAGGGGGTCTGAAGCTTTCTTT.

The chain carries TRBV27 and TRBJ2-7; the match to TRBD1 covers 10 bases. The junction had 13 bases not matched to a gene; V was cut back by 8 bases and J by 3 bases. Germline CDR1 reads MNHEY; CDR2 reads SMNVEV (reference sequence). The CDR3 consists of 16 residues. The CDR3 loop is CASSRAGQGPLYEQYF. Here the CDR3 DNA reads TGTGCCAGCTCCCGGGCGGGACAGGGGCCACTCTACGAGCAGTACTTC.